The rows below give T cell receptor beta chains drawn from one sample of a study of blood T cell repertoires in COVID-19. TCRdb's table, derived via immunoSEQ multiplex PCR, lists solely in-frame clones and lacks some. The repertoire holds about 110,000 clones, with about 90% as singletons. Specimen: peripheral blood. The receptors come from a human donor in a cohort sampled during active COVID-19. The CDR3 runs from the conserved cysteine through the conserved F or W. The D gene is left open where the match is weak. A row's size may be missing; if present it is once, few, many or a size class.

size | J | D | length | V | CDR3 | DNA
- | TRBJ1-2 | TRBD1 | 13 | TRBV5-1 | CASSLLQGEGYTF | TGCGCCAGCAGCTTGCTACAGGGGGAGGGCTACACCTTC
- | TRBJ1-1 | - | 15 | TRBV7-2 | CASSLGGQMNTEAFF | TGTGCCAGCAGCTTAGGGGGGCAGATGAACACTGAAGCTTTCTTT
- | TRBJ2-2 | TRBD2 | 17 | TRBV29-1 | CSVEDLGLAGGGGELFF | TGCAGCGTTGAAGATCTCGGCCTAGCGGGAGGAGGCGGGGAGCTGTTTTTT
- | TRBJ2-7 | - | 13 | TRBV9 | CASSPTGEDEQYF | TGTGCCAGCAGCCCGACGGGGGAGGACGAGCAGTACTTC
few | TRBJ1-1 | - | 12 | TRBV19 | CASSPPEKRAFF | TGTGCCAGTAGTCCCCCGGAGAAGCGGGCTTTCTTT
- | TRBJ2-5 | TRBD2 | 15 | TRBV5-6 | CASSLVAGGQETQYF | TGTGCCAGCAGCTTGGTGGCGGGGGGCCAAGAGACCCAGTACTTC
- | TRBJ1-2 | TRBD1 | 14 | TRBV25-1 | CASSATGSNYGYTF | TGTGCCAGCAGCGCGACAGGGTCTAACTATGGCTACACCTTC
- | TRBJ1-6 | TRBD1 | 16 | TRBV5-6 | CASSLWTGVTNSPLHF | TGTGCCAGCAGCTTATGGACAGGGGTGACTAATTCACCCCTCCACTTT
- | TRBJ1-5 | - | 13 | TRBV5-4 | CASSWGQGQPQHF | TGTGCCAGCAGCTGGGGGCAGGGACAGCCCCAGCATTTT
- | TRBJ1-1 | TRBD1 | 15 | TRBV5-5 | CASSYYGDRNTEAFF | TGTGCCAGCAGCTACTACGGGGACAGAAACACTGAAGCTTTCTTT
- | TRBJ2-7 | - | 15 | TRBV4-2 | CASSQDRLPSYEQYF | TGTGCCAGCAGCCAAGACAGACTCCCCTCCTACGAGCAGTACTTC
- | TRBJ1-2 | - | 13 | TRBV2 | CASSGGGDYGYTF | TGTGCCAGCAGTGGGGGCGGAGACTATGGCTACACCTTC
- | TRBJ1-5 | TRBD1 | 14 | TRBV5-1 | CASRPTGIEQPQHF | TGCGCCAGCAGACCGACAGGGATCGAGCAGCCCCAGCATTTT
- | TRBJ2-5 | TRBD2 | 15 | TRBV6-5 | CASSRLAGFKETQYF | TGTGCCAGCAGCCGACTAGCGGGGTTTAAAGAGACCCAGTACTTC
- | TRBJ2-5 | - | 13 | TRBV9 | CASGGALLETQYF | TGTGCCAGCGGGGGGGCCCTACTAGAGACCCAGTACTTC
few | TRBJ1-5 | TRBD1 | 15 | TRBV18 | CASSPGTGGLQPQHF | TGTGCCAGCTCACCCGGGACAGGGGGACTTCAGCCCCAGCATTTT
few | TRBJ1-2 | - | 13 | TRBV6-1 | CASSEGSNYGYTF | TGTGCCAGCAGTGAGGGCAGTAACTATGGCTACACCTTC
- | TRBJ2-5 | TRBD1 | 14 | TRBV10-1 | CASSKGQGTETQYF | TGCGCCAGCAGCAAAGGACAGGGGACAGAGACCCAGTACTTC
- | TRBJ2-7 | TRBD1 | 15 | TRBV6-5 | CASSKTGTGPYEQYF | TGTGCCAGCAGTAAGACCGGGACAGGGCCCTACGAGCAGTACTTC
- | TRBJ2-7 | - | 14 | TRBV27 | CASSSNRENYEQYF | TGTGCCAGCAGTTCAAACAGGGAAAACTACGAGCAGTACTTC
- | TRBJ2-7 | - | 14 | TRBV7-2 | CASSLITSSYEQYF | TGTGCCAGCAGCTTAATCACGAGCTCCTACGAGCAGTACTTC
- | TRBJ1-4 | - | 15 | TRBV28 | CASSYLGQNNEKLFF | TGTGCCAGCAGTTACCTCGGACAGAATAATGAAAAACTGTTTTTT
few | TRBJ1-1 | - | 14 | TRBV7-8 | CASSLASTGTEAFF | TGTGCCAGCAGCTTAGCTAGTACAGGGACTGAAGCTTTCTTT
- | TRBJ1-1 | - | 14 | TRBV3-1/TRBV3-2 | CASSHFRGNTEAFF | TGTGCCAGCAGCCATTTTAGGGGGAACACTGAAGCTTTCTTT
- | TRBJ2-5 | - | 16 | TRBV19 | CASSRAGSWGQETQYF | TGTGCCAGTAGTAGGGCGGGAAGTTGGGGCCAAGAGACCCAGTACTTC
- | TRBJ2-5 | - | 15 | TRBV25-1 | CASSEGAVERETQYF | TGTGCCAGCAGTGAAGGAGCTGTGGAGCGAGAGACCCAGTACTTC
- | TRBJ1-3 | TRBD1 | 17 | TRBV18 | CASSPIPTGGTGNTIYF | TGTGCCAGCTCACCAATCCCGACAGGGGGCACTGGAAACACCATATATTTT
- | TRBJ1-5 | - | 12 | TRBV29-1 | CSVRQGNQPQHF | TGCAGCGTGAGGCAGGGGAATCAGCCCCAGCATTTT
- | TRBJ2-5 | TRBD1 | 15 | TRBV7-9 | CASSFDRVGQETQYF | TGTGCCAGCAGCTTCGACAGGGTCGGCCAAGAGACCCAGTACTTC
- | TRBJ1-2 | TRBD1 | 13 | TRBV28 | CASSMTGRHGYTF | TGTGCCAGCAGTATGACAGGGAGGCATGGCTACACCTTC
- | TRBJ1-3 | - | 14 | TRBV19 | CASSTRDTGNTIYF | TGTGCCAGTAGTACCCGGGACACTGGAAACACCATATATTTT
- | TRBJ1-1 | - | 12 | TRBV28 | CASSSGDTEAFF | TGTGCCAGCAGCTCCGGGGACACTGAAGCTTTCTTT
few | TRBJ2-1 | - | 13 | TRBV7-3 | CASSLTDSNEQFF | TGTGCCAGCAGCTTAACGGACAGCAATGAGCAGTTCTTC
- | TRBJ2-2 | TRBD1 | 14 | TRBV5-1 | CASAGQGNTGELFF | TGCGCCAGCGCGGGACAGGGGAACACCGGGGAGCTGTTTTTT
- | TRBJ2-2 | TRBD1 | 16 | TRBV11-3 | CASSLGTGKHTGELFF | TGTGCCAGCAGCTTGGGGACAGGAAAACACACCGGGGAGCTGTTTTTT
few | TRBJ1-2 | - | 13 | TRBV6-1 | CASSERTVYGYTF | TGTGCCAGCAGTGAAAGGACAGTCTATGGCTACACCTTC
- | TRBJ1-3 | TRBD1 | 16 | TRBV18 | CASSPRGQGARNTIYF | TGTGCCAGCTCACCACGGGGACAGGGGGCGCGAAACACCATATATTTT
- | TRBJ1-2 | - | 13 | TRBV10-3 | CAIMEGTNYGYTF | TGTGCCATCATGGAGGGGACTAACTATGGCTACACCTTC
- | TRBJ2-2 | - | 14 | TRBV19 | CASRSGAQSGELFF | TGTGCCAGTAGATCAGGGGCGCAGTCCGGGGAGCTGTTTTTT
- | TRBJ1-4 | TRBD1 | 15 | TRBV6-1 | CASSEWDSLNEKLFF | TGTGCCAGCAGTGAGTGGGACAGCCTTAATGAAAAACTGTTTTTT
- | TRBJ2-2 | TRBD2 | 15 | TRBV7-3 | CASSARGENTGELFF | TGTGCCAGCAGCGCCCGGGGGGAGAACACCGGGGAGCTGTTTTTT
few | TRBJ2-7 | - | 13 | TRBV11-2 | CASSLGGPYEQYF | TGTGCCAGCAGCTTAGGGGGGCCCTACGAGCAGTACTTC
- | TRBJ2-7 | - | 12 | TRBV11-2 | CASSEQGYEQYF | TGTGCCAGCAGCGAGCAGGGCTACGAGCAGTACTTC
- | TRBJ1-6 | - | 15 | TRBV6-1 | CASSEEAGVGSPLHF | TGTGCCAGCAGTGAAGAGGCAGGGGTCGGATCACCCCTCCACTTT
- | TRBJ1-5 | - | 12 | TRBV5-1 | CARQGCNKPQHF | TGCGCCCGTCAGGGGTGTAATAAGCCCCAGCATTTT
- | TRBJ1-1 | - | 14 | TRBV4-1 | CASSQGQQNTEAFF | TGCGCCAGCAGCCAAGGACAGCAGAACACTGAAGCTTTCTTT
- | TRBJ1-2 | TRBD1 | 16 | TRBV28 | CASSSLPGDSLYGYTF | TGTGCCAGCAGTTCCCTCCCAGGGGACAGTCTCTATGGCTACACCTTC
- | TRBJ2-1 | TRBD2 | 17 | TRBV25-1 | CASSASPGAGDLNEQFF | TGTGCCAGCAGCGCCTCTCCAGGAGCGGGAGACCTCAATGAGCAGTTCTTC
- | TRBJ2-3 | - | 14 | TRBV4-1 | CASSLWTSTDTQYF | TGCGCCAGCAGCCTCTGGACTAGCACAGATACGCAGTATTTT